This T cell receptor (beta chain) was found in a study of cytomegalovirus exposure and HLA in healthy donors. Notes on the study in general: Researchers reported in a later analysis that common viral pathogens appeared linked to several top clusters.

PCR employed 60 Vbeta and 13 Jbeta primers. Some clones are missing from TCRdb's copy, which holds only in-frame ones; the method was immunoSEQ multiplex PCR. The repertoire shows 200,000 or so clones; the top ten hold 0.65% to 0.75%. Germline V lookup: CDR1 LGHNA, CDR2 YSLEER. The germline V and J ends were trimmed by 2 bases and 3 bases, with 18 bases remaining between them. The CDR3 is 17 amino acids. As regards this clone: Its cognate antigen is unknown.

Sequenced sample: PBMCs. The V call is TRBV4-3, the J call TRBJ2-3, with D perhaps TRBD1 (5 bases). The TCR was taken from a boy aged 10-17 years in good health and CMV-seronegative. The CDR3 DNA reads TGCGCCAGCAGCCAAAACCCCTCAGGGTATCTAACAGATACGCAGTATTTT. It is translated as CASSQNPSGYLTDTQYF.